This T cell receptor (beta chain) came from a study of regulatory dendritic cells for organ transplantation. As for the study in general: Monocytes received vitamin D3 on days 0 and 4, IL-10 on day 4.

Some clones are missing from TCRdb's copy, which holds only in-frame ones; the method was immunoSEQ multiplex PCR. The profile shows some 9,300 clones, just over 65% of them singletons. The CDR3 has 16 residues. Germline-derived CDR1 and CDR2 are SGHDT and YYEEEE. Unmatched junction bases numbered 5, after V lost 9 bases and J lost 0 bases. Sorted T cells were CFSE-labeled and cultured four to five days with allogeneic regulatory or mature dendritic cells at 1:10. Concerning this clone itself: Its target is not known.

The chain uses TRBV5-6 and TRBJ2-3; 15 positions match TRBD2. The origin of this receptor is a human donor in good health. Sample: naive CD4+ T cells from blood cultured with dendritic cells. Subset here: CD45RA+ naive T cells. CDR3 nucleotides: TGTGCCATGGGGACTAGCGGGGGGATTAGCACAGATACGCAGTATTTT. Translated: CAMGTSGGISTDTQYF.